Presented here are 10 T cell receptor beta chains from one specimen sequenced in a study of OX40 agonist ivuxolimab in advanced cancers. Assay used: immunoSEQ multiplex PCR; TCRdb lists only in-frame clones, some missing. The sample has 70,000 to 90,000 clones, approximately 89% seen once. Sequencing used CD4+ or CD8+ T cells sorted from blood, obtained in a trial of the OX40 agonist ivuxolimab. Source of these receptors: an adult with an advanced solid tumor such as melanoma, head and neck, liver or kidney cancer.

V gene TRBV28 combines with J gene TRBJ2-2, with D possibly TRBD1 on 6 matching bases. CDR3 size: 15 residues. Trimming stripped 6 bases from V and 0 bases from J, with 11 bases between. CDR1 is MDHEN and CDR2 is SYDVKM in the germline V gene. The CDR3 here is CASRLQGPNTGELFF. Here the CDR3 DNA reads TGTGCCAGCAGACTACAGGGCCCGAACACCGGGGAGCTGTTTTTT. Full variable domain (missing parts from reference TRBV28 and TRBJ2-2): DVKVTQSSRYLVKRTGEKVFLECVQDMDHENMFWYRQDPGLGLRLIYFSYDVKMKEKGDIPEGYSVSREKKERFSLILESASTNQTSMYLCASRLQGPNTGELFFGEGSRLTVL.

This clone was counted a single time. The chain combines TRBV9 with TRBJ2-2; D is unresolved. The germline CDR1 and CDR2 sequences are SGDLS and YYNGEE. There are 15 residues in the CDR3. The V end was cut by 4 bases, the J end by 5 bases, with 15 bases between. CDR3: CASSLTGPGTGELFF. The CDR3, as DNA: TGTGCCAGCAGCTTGACCGGGCCTGGGACCGGGGAGCTGTTTTTT.

This sequence joins TRBV5-5 and TRBJ1-6, with D tentatively TRBD1 (6 bases). V gave up 0 bases and J gave up 0 bases, with 13 bases separating them. The CDR3 spans 18 residues. Looked up from germline, CDR1 is SGHKS and CDR2 is YYEKEE (reference sequence). The CDR3 bases are TGTGCCAGCAGCTTGGGGGGGCCAGTACGCTCCTATAATTCACCCCTCCACTTT. This codes for CASSLGGPVRSYNSPLHF.

The V and J genes are TRBV5-1 and TRBJ2-3, with 10 bases that match TRBD2. V lost 3 bases and J lost 7; bases outside the gene matches: 17. Germline values: CDR1 SGHRS, CDR2 YFSETQ. This CDR3 comprises 18 residues. The CDR3 sequence is CASSSPTGSGRKINTQYF. DNA for the CDR3: TGCGCCAGCAGCTCCCCTACTGGTAGCGGGAGGAAGATTAATACGCAGTATTTT.

J is TRBJ1-1 and V is TRBV11-3; D is uncertain. The CDR3 has 14 residues. Germline loops: CDR1 SGHNT, CDR2 YENEEA. Trimming removed 1 base at V and 7 bases at J, with 13 bases between. CDR3 nucleotide sequence: TGTGCCAGCAGCTTAGGCCGGGAAAGCGATGAAGCTTTCTTT. This gives the protein CASSLGRESDEAFF.

Of note for this clone: One end of the junction does not line up with germline, which may come from a read error. The rearrangement joins TRBV7-7 to TRBJ2-5, with a possible D match to TRBD1 (6 bases). Germline values: CDR1 SSHAT, CDR2 FNYEAQ (reference sequence). This CDR3 is built from 14 residues. The CDR3 nucleotides are TGTGCTAGCAGCCCGGGCGCAGGGGAAGAGACCCAGTACTTC. Its protein product is CASSPGAGEETQYF.

For the CDR3, the DNA is TGCGCCAGCAGCCAAGTCGACTCCTTGGGTAGTCCCGGGGAGCTGTTTTTT. Translation: CASSQVDSLGSPGELFF. The V call is TRBV4-1, the J call TRBJ2-2; D gene unclear. CDR1 and CDR2 from the germline V gene are MGHRA and YSYEKL. The CDR3 spans 17 residues. V lost 1 base and J lost 6, with 18 bases in between.

V gene TRBV6-6 combines with J gene TRBJ1-2; D might be TRBD1 (5 bases). The CDR3 length is 15 residues. V was shortened by 2 bases and J by 8 bases, with 18 bases between the two germline ends. Germline assignment: CDR1 MNHNY and CDR2 SVGAGI (reference sequence). This CDR3 reads CASSYVNRGPGGYTF. The CDR3 DNA is TGTGCCAGCAGTTACGTAAACCGGGGCCCAGGCGGCTACACCTTC.

This rearrangement joins TRBV14 to TRBJ2-7; D could derive from TRBD1 or TRBD2 (5 bases each). Deletions cut 1 base from V and 2 bases from J, with 15 bases between. The CDR3 covers 16 residues. Germline lookup yields CDR1 SGHDN and CDR2 FVKESK. CDR3 sequence (DNA): TGTGCCAGCAGCCAAGGGACGTTGGGGGTCCCCTACGAGCAGTACTTC. This translates into CASSQGTLGVPYEQYF.

The chain has TRBV28 and TRBJ2-2, with D unclear. The ends were cut back, 3 bases at V and 2 bases at J, with 7 bases in the middle. The CDR3 totals 14 residues. The V gene's germline CDR1 is MDHEN and CDR2 SYDVKM. The CDR3 nucleotides read TGTGCCAGCAGTTTTGGGGAAAACACCGGGGAGCTGTTTTTT. Translation gives CASSFGENTGELFF.